This passage covers 27 T cell receptor beta chains from one sample sequenced in a study of CD8 T cells in Susac syndrome. After extraction with the RNeasy kit, roughly 0.45 to 1 ug of the RNA was reverse transcribed using random hexamers. One entry per CDR3 protein, called by TCRdb with MiXCR from the immunoSEQ multiplex PCR reads. The sample shows 200,000 to 250,000 distinct CDR3 sequences, over 90% of them seen only once. The source material was CD4+ T cells from PBMCs. These receptor sequences come from a human donor with Susac syndrome.

V is TRBV30 and J is TRBJ1-2, with 10 bases that match TRBD1. V was clipped by 3 bases and J by 8 bases; unmatched bases: 3. The CDR3 extends over 12 amino acids. Germline CDR1 is GTSNPN and CDR2 is SVGIG (reference sequence). The CDR3 region is CAWSQTGGGYTF. CDR3 sequence (DNA): TGTGCCTGGAGCCAGACAGGGGGCGGCTACACCTTC.

CDR3 protein: CASSLMGRQDGAFF. DNA of the CDR3: TGTGCCAGCAGTTTAATGGGTCGGCAGGACGGAGCTTTCTTT. The chain uses TRBV12-3 or TRBV12-4 and TRBJ1-1; D unclear. This CDR3 has 14 amino acids. Between the trimmed V and J ends, which lost 2 bases and 10 bases, there was a span of 17 bases.

The rearrangement uses TRBV30 and TRBJ1-5; no clear D gene. CDR3 length: 14 residues. Germline values: CDR1 GTSNPN, CDR2 SVGIG (reference sequence). V lost 2 bases, J lost 10 bases, and 18 bases lay in between. The chain's CDR3 is CAWSSRTSYGPQHF. Here the CDR3 DNA reads TGTGCCTGGAGTTCTCGGACGTCCTATGGACCCCAGCATTTT.

This chain uses TRBV18 with TRBJ1-4; the match to TRBD1 covers 7 bases. The germline CDR1 and CDR2 sequences are KGHSH and LQKENI. The V and J ends lost 5 bases and 5 bases, in that order; junction bases with no gene match: 5. There are 14 residues in the CDR3. CDR3 nucleotide sequence: TGTGCCAGCTCAAACAGGGGTGCCAATGAAAAACTGTTTTTT. Residues: CASSNRGANEKLFF.

This clonotype was seen more than once but under ten times. At one end the junction does not follow the germline gene, possibly because of a read error. The rearrangement joins TRBV30 to TRBJ1-4; D is possibly TRBD1 (6 bases). The CDR3 covers 13 residues. Germline lookup yields CDR1 GTSNPN and CDR2 SVGIG (reference sequence). This CDR3 reads CAWSPNRDRKLFF. Written as DNA, the CDR3 is TGTGCCTGGAGTCCCAACAGGGATCGAAAACTTTTTTTT.

This clonotype was seen a single time. The genes are TRBV6-6 and TRBJ2-7; D uncertain. Per germline, CDR1 MNHNY and CDR2 SVGAGI (reference sequence). Trimming cost V 2 bases and J 0 bases, with 5 bases left between them. This CDR3 spans 13 amino acids. The CDR3 nucleotides read TGTGCCAGCAGTTACGTCGTCTCCTACGAGCAGTACTTC. Protein product: CASSYVVSYEQYF.

The CDR3 is CAWSEGRAEQYF. In nucleotides, the CDR3 is TGTGCCTGGAGTGAGGGCAGGGCCGAGCAGTACTTC. This chain connects TRBV30 to TRBJ2-7; possible D gene TRBD1, 5 bases. Germline values: CDR1 GTSNPN, CDR2 SVGIG (reference sequence). V was pared by 1 base and J by 6 bases, with 10 bases between. CDR3 size: 12 residues.

The V and J genes are TRBV4-2 and TRBJ2-1; 9 bases fit TRBD1. The V and J ends lost 4 bases and 4 bases, in that order; junction bases with no gene match: 8. CDR1 LGHNA and CDR2 YNFKEQ come from the germline V gene. The CDR3 runs 16 residues. The CDR3 loop reads CASSPPGQGSYNEQFF. The CDR3 DNA follows: TGTGCCAGCAGCCCCCCGGGACAGGGTAGTTACAATGAGCAGTTCTTC.

This chain connects TRBV20-1 to TRBJ2-7, with 9 bases that match TRBD2. The CDR3 is made up of 16 amino acids. Germline CDR1 is DFQATT and CDR2 is SNEGSKA (reference sequence). The J segment lost 3 bases and the V segment lost 1 base, leaving 10 bases of the junction unmatched. CDR3 in DNA: TGCAGTGCTAGAGTGCTGGGCGGGGGGGATAACTACGAGCAGTACTTC. Its translation is CSARVLGGGDNYEQYF.

The J gene is TRBJ2-6, the V gene TRBV15, with D perhaps TRBD1 (6 bases). The length of the CDR3 is 14 residues. Germline CDR1 LNHNV, CDR2 YYDKDF (reference sequence). V was pared by 2 bases and J by 4 bases, with 6 bases between. CDR3 DNA sequence: TGTGCCACCAGCAGACAGGGGGGGGCCAACGTCCTGACTTTC. Protein product: CATSRQGGANVLTF. Full variable domain (outside the CDR3, taken from reference TRBV15 and TRBJ2-6): DAMVIQNPRYQVTQFGKPVTLSCSQTLNHNVMYWYQQKSSQAPKLLFHYYDKDFNNEADTPDNFQSRRPNTSFCFLDIRSPGLGDTAMYLCATSRQGGANVLTFGAGSRLTVL.

V usage is TRBV29-1 and J usage is TRBJ1-2; 8 bases agree with TRBD1. This CDR3 region has 14 residues. Germline CDR1 SQVTM, CDR2 ANQGSEA. The V gene end was trimmed by 0 bases and the J gene end by 4 bases; junction bases not matched to a gene: 4. This CDR3 reads CSVEEAGGGYGYTF. The CDR3 DNA reads as TGCAGCGTTGAAGAAGCAGGGGGCGGCTATGGCTACACCTTC.

This chain joins TRBV7-2 and TRBJ2-7; D unresolved. This CDR3 has 14 amino acids. V dropped 1 base and J dropped 2 bases, with 9 bases sitting between them. Germline assignment: CDR1 SGHTA and CDR2 FQGNSA. In nucleotides, the CDR3 is TGTGCCAGCAGCTTAGGGGGAAGCCCCTACGAGCAGTACTTC. It specifies CASSLGGSPYEQYF.

This rearrangement joins TRBV28 to TRBJ1-4, with 7 bases aligning to TRBD1. J lost 5 bases, V lost 7 bases, and 7 bases had no gene match. The V gene's germline CDR1 is MDHEN and CDR2 SYDVKM. The CDR3 is 14 amino acids. In DNA, the CDR3 is TGTGCCAGCACCGCCGGGACAGAAAATGAAAAACTGTTTTTT. This codes for CASTAGTENEKLFF.

This chain joins TRBV28 and TRBJ2-1, with TRBD2 matching 9 bases. The CDR3 is 17 residues long. Germline V gene data show CDR1 as MDHEN and CDR2 as SYDVKM. J gave up 7 bases and V 10 bases, and 20 bases lay outside the gene matches. The CDR3 reads CATTTGAGGSGWNEQFF. CDR3 DNA: TGTGCCACCACGACCGGGGCGGGGGGGAGTGGGTGGAATGAGCAGTTCTTC. Together with reference TRBV28 and TRBJ2-1, the CDR3 gives the full variable domain: DVKVTQSSRYLVKRTGEKVFLECVQDMDHENMFWYRQDPGLGLRLIYFSYDVKMKEKGDIPEGYSVSREKKERFSLILESASTNQTSMYLCATTTGAGGSGWNEQFFGPGTRLTVL.

This sequence joins TRBV3-1 and TRBJ1-3, with D hard to call. CDR3 size: 16 residues. Germline lookup yields CDR1 LGHDT and CDR2 YNNKEL (reference sequence). The germline V and J ends were trimmed by 0 bases and 7 bases, with 16 bases remaining between them. CDR3 nucleotide sequence: TGTGCCAGCAGCCAAGATATGCCCCCCGATACCAACACCATATATTTT. Residues: CASSQDMPPDTNTIYF.

This clonotype was recorded a few times. V is TRBV5-4 and J is TRBJ1-1; the D gene is possibly TRBD1 (6 bases). The CDR3 is 15 amino acids. Between the trimmed V and J ends, which lost 0 bases and 5 bases, there was a span of 14 bases. CDR1 is SGHNT, CDR2 YYREEE, per germline (reference sequence). The CDR3, as DNA: TGTGCCAGCAGCTTGGAGAGCGCCAGGGGAACTGAAGCTTTCTTT. This gives the protein CASSLESARGTEAFF.

This rearrangement joins TRBV2 to TRBJ1-5; D ambiguous. This CDR3 comprises 15 residues. Germline-derived CDR1 and CDR2 are SNHLY and FYNNEI. Trimming removed 6 bases at V and 4 bases at J, with 16 bases between. CDR3 sequence (DNA): TGTGCCAGCAGGGGCTCAAGTAGGGAAAATCAGCCCCAGCATTTT. Its protein product is CASRGSSRENQPQHF.

There are a few counts of this clonotype. This chain joins TRBV5-1 and TRBJ2-4; tentative D call: TRBD1 (7 bases). CDR1 is SGHRS, CDR2 YFSETQ, per germline. The CDR3 runs 14 residues. The V end lost 0 bases, the J end lost 8 bases, and 12 bases lay between the germline ends. CDR3 sequence reads: CASSLAQGEDIQYF. The CDR3 DNA reads as TGCGCCAGCAGCTTGGCGCAGGGGGAGGACATTCAGTACTTC.

J is TRBJ2-5 and V is TRBV3-1; 14 bases align to TRBD2. Germline loops: CDR1 LGHDT, CDR2 YNNKEL (reference sequence). V trimming: 1 base; J trimming: 0 bases; junction bases outside the gene matches: 1. The length of the CDR3 is 17 residues. CDR3 DNA: TGTGCCAGCAGCCAAGGACTAGCGGGGGGGTACCAAGAGACCCAGTACTTC. Translating gives CASSQGLAGGYQETQYF.

The V gene is TRBV14, the J gene TRBJ2-1, with unresolved D. The CDR3 spans 13 residues. V dropped 0 bases and J dropped 8 bases, with 8 bases sitting between them. Germline-derived CDR1 and CDR2 are SGHDN and FVKESK. The CDR3 region has the DNA TGTGCCAGCAGCCAAGATCGCAGGCATGAGCAGTTCTTC. Amino acid sequence: CASSQDRRHEQFF.

The chain has TRBV6-2 or TRBV6-3 and TRBJ1-5; TRBD1 aligns across 7 bases. The CDR3 has 17 amino acids. After removal of 2 bases from V and 6 bases from J, the junction contained 13 bases not matched to a gene. The germline V gene encodes CDR1 MNHEY and CDR2 SVGEGT. For the CDR3, the DNA is TGTGCCAGCAGTTACGGGAAAGGGACAGCGGAGGGTCAGCCCCAGCATTTT. It codes for CASSYGKGTAEGQPQHF.

The J gene is TRBJ2-1, the V gene TRBV29-1; tentative D call: TRBD2 (6 bases). The CDR3 extends over 14 amino acids. Looked up from germline, CDR1 is SQVTM and CDR2 is ANQGSEA. Trimming pared 6 bases from V and 4 bases from J, leaving 16 bases between. The CDR3 sequence: CSVPPGGFYNEQFF. In nucleotides, the CDR3 is TGCAGCGTGCCACCCGGAGGGTTTTACAATGAGCAGTTCTTC.

This clonotype has just one count. The CDR3 DNA is TGTGCCAGCAGCGCGACGAGGGGCTCCGCCGGGGAGCTGTTTTTT. Translated, it gives CASSATRGSAGELFF. The rearrangement joins TRBV11-2 to TRBJ2-2, with D tentatively TRBD1 or TRBD2 (5 bases each). V was clipped by 5 bases and J by 6 bases, with 16 bases between them. CDR1 is SGHAT and CDR2 is FQNNGV in the germline V gene. This CDR3 is 15 amino acids long.

The rearrangement joins TRBV6-5 to TRBJ1-6; D is perhaps TRBD1 (5 bases). CDR3 length: 21 amino acids. Germline V gene lookup returns CDR1 MNHEY and CDR2 SVGAGI. V lost 2 bases and J 8 bases, leaving 31 bases between the germline ends. The CDR3 region has the DNA TGTGCCAGCAGTTACGGCGGAATGTCCGGGACGGAGCCTTTTCTGGATTCACCCCTCCACTTT. Translating it yields CASSYGGMSGTEPFLDSPLHF.

This clonotype was seen only once. The chain couples TRBV13 to TRBJ1-5; D unresolved. The CDR3 runs to 17 residues. Deletions cut 4 bases from V and 1 base from J, with 17 bases between. Looked up from germline, CDR1 is PRHDT and CDR2 is FYEKMQ (reference sequence). CDR3 sequence (DNA): TGTGCCAGCAGCTCCCGGGCAGGTCGAGACAGCAATCAGCCCCAGCATTTT. It encodes CASSSRAGRDSNQPQHF.

The chain employs TRBV5-1 and TRBJ1-2; D not resolved. The V end was cut by 0 bases, the J end by 8 bases, with 14 bases between. Germline CDR1 and CDR2: SGHRS and YFSETQ. This CDR3 has 14 amino acids. CDR3 sequence: CASSLAQSSEGYTF. DNA for the CDR3: TGCGCCAGCAGCTTGGCACAAAGTTCTGAAGGCTACACCTTC. Full variable domain (missing parts from reference TRBV5-1 and TRBJ1-2): KAGVTQTPRYLIKTRGQQVTLSCSPISGHRSVSWYQQTPGQGLQFLFEYFSETQRNKGNFPGRFSGRQFSNSRSEMNVSTLELGDSALYLCASSLAQSSEGYTFGSGTRLTVV.

The chain combines TRBV5-8 with TRBJ2-2; TRBD1 agrees at 8 bases. V trimming: 2 bases; J trimming: 4 bases; junction bases outside the gene matches: 4. The germline CDR1 and CDR2 sequences are SGHTS and YDEGEE. The length of the CDR3 is 15 residues. This CDR3 reads CASSLGTGVTGELFF. Here the CDR3 DNA reads TGTGCCAGCAGCTTAGGGACAGGTGTCACCGGGGAGCTGTTTTTT.